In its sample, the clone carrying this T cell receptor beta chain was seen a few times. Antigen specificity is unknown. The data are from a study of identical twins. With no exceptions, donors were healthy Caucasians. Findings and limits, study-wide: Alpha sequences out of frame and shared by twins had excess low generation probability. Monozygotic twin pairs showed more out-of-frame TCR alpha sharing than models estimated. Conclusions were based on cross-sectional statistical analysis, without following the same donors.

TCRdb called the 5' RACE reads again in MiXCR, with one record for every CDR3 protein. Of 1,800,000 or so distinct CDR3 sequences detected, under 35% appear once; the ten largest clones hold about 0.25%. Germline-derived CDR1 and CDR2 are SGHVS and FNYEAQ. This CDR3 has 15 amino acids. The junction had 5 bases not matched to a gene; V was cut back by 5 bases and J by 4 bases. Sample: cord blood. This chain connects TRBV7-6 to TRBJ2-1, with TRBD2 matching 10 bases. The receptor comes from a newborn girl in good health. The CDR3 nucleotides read TGTGCCAGCAGCCCCACTAGCGGGAAGTACAATGAGCAGTTCTTC. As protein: CASSPTSGKYNEQFF.